Here is one T cell receptor beta chain with its context. The antigen remains unidentified. The PCR ran on 60 Vbeta and 13 Jbeta primers. Only in-frame clones appear in the TCRdb table, and some are missing; sequencing was by immunoSEQ multiplex PCR. The sample contains about 140,000 clones, roughly four fifths of which appear only once. The data derive from a study of cytomegalovirus exposure and HLA in healthy donors. Germline CDR1 MNHNS, CDR2 SASEGT. The CDR3 totals 20 residues. The J segment lost 2 bases and the V segment lost 0 bases, leaving 13 bases of the junction unmatched. Notes on the study in general: Reported results showed that the classifier diagnosed cytomegalovirus status with high specificity and sensitivity.

The sequence derives from a woman aged 40-49 years in good health and CMV-seronegative. The sequenced material came from PBMCs. The gene calls are TRBV6-1 and TRBJ1-5, with TRBD1 matching 10 bases. The CDR3 DNA sequence: TGTGCCAGCAGTGAAGCCTCCGGGACAGGGGAGTTTTGGGGCAATCAGCCCCAGCATTTT. Its translation: CASSEASGTGEFWGNQPQHF.